The table lists the clone carrying this T cell receptor beta chain with a few counts. What it recognizes is unknown. This specimen belongs to a study of T cells in Graves' hyperthyroidism and ophthalmopathy. Study overall: The initial diagnosis was the point when peripheral blood was collected, ahead of any treatment.

Study-wide results and caveats: Before onset, ophthalmopathy was predicted by the model a median around 6 months earlier.

The investigators amplified TCR beta CDR3 regions from RNA transcripts. First-round RT-PCR of the TCR CDR3 relied on the HTBI primer set. From the multiplex PCR reads, TCRdb called clonotypes with MiXCR, one entry per CDR3 protein. The table has a few hundred thousand distinct CDR3 sequences, 14% to 15% seen once. Aged 18 to 65, the patients had hyperthyroidism that was newly diagnosed and had lasted under 2 months. The PBMCs were taken from around 9.1 ml of fresh peripheral blood. The CDR3 consists of 15 residues. V dropped 1 base and J dropped 5; count of bases not matched to a gene: 5. From germline, CDR1 is LNHNV and CDR2 YYDKDF (reference sequence).

Material for sequencing was blood. The sequence was collected from a woman between 25 and 40 years old with Graves' hyperthyroidism. The chain combines TRBV15 with TRBJ2-7; TRBD1 matches 10 bases. The CDR3 region has the DNA TGTGCCACCAGCAGAGGTCTCGGACAGGGGGACGAGCAGTACTTC. Amino acid sequence: CATSRGLGQGDEQYF.